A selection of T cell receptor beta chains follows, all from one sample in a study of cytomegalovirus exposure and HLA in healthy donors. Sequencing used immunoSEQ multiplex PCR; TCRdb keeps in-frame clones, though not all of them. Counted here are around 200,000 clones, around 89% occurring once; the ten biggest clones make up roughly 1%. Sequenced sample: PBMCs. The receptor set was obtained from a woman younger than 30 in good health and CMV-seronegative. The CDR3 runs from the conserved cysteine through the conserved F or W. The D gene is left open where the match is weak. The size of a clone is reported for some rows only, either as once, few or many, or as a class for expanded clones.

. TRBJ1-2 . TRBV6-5 CASSYSGAGYTF TGTGCCAGCAGTTACTCGGGCGCTGGCTACACCTTC
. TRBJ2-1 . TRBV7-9 CASSSGTPPFF TGTGCCAGCAGCTCCGGGACACCCCCGTTCTTC
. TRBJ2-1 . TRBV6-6 CASSYRRDEQFF TGTGCCAGCAGTTATCGGCGGGACGAGCAGTTCTTC
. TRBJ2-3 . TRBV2 CASGGREPFGDTQYF TGTGCCAGCGGGGGGCGGGAGCCGTTCGGTGATACGCAGTATTTT
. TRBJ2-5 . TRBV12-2 CASLAGETQYF TGTGCAAGTCTAGCGGGGGAGACCCAGTACTTC
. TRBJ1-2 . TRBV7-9 CASSPGGGFGYTF TGTGCCAGCAGCCCCGGGGGGGGGTTCGGCTACACCTTC
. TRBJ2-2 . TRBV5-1 CASSPVQGGTGELFF TGCGCCAGCAGCCCCGTCCAGGGAGGCACCGGGGAGCTGTTTTTT
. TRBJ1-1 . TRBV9 CASSVDSMNTEAFF TGTGCCAGCAGCGTAGACAGCATGAACACTGAAGCTTTCTTT
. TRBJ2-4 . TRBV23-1 CASSHRAAKNIQYF TGCGCCAGCAGTCACAGGGCAGCCAAAAACATTCAGTACTTC
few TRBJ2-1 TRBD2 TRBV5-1 CASRPPSGGGYNEQFF TGCGCCAGCAGGCCCCCTAGCGGGGGGGGTTACAATGAGCAGTTCTTC
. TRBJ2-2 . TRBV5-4 CASSTTRSAGELFF TGTGCCAGCAGCACTACTAGATCGGCCGGGGAGCTGTTTTTT
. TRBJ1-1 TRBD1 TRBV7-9 CASSLPLDRANEAFF TGTGCCAGCAGCTTACCTCTGGACAGGGCAAATGAAGCTTTCTTT
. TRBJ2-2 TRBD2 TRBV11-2 CASSFTGTSGRLAGELFF TGTGCCAGCAGCTTTACCGGGACTAGCGGGAGGTTAGCCGGGGAGCTGTTTTTT
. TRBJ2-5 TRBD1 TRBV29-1 CSVGQGAETQYF TGCAGCGTGGGACAGGGGGCGGAGACCCAGTACTTC
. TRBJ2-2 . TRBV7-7 CASDAGTNTGELFF TGTGCCAGCGACGCGGGGACTAACACCGGGGAGCTGTTTTTT
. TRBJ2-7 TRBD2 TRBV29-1 CSARGGRAGYEQYF TGCAGCGCACGGGGGGGCAGGGCGGGCTACGAGCAGTACTTC
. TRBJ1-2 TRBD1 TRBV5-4 CASSSIVDRGNYGYTF TGTGCCAGCAGCTCAATAGTGGACAGGGGTAACTATGGCTACACCTTC
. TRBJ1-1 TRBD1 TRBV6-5 CASSLGQGGAEAFF TGTGCCAGCAGTTTAGGACAGGGAGGTGCTGAAGCTTTCTTT
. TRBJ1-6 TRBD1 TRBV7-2 CASHPGQARDVF TGTGCCAGCCATCCCGGACAGGCCAGGGATGTATTT
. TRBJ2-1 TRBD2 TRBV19 CASRKGLGSYNEQFF TGTGCCAGTCGGAAGGGACTAGGCTCCTACAATGAGCAGTTCTTC
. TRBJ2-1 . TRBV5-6 CASSEGGVPREQFF TGTGCCAGCAGCGAAGGGGGGGTCCCTAGGGAGCAGTTCTTC
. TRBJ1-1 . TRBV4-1 CASSGEGLNTEAFF TGCGCCAGCAGCGGGGAGGGACTGAACACTGAAGCTTTCTTT
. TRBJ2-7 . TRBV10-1 CASSESIPSLARITYEQYF TGCGCCAGCAGTGAGTCGATTCCCAGTTTAGCCAGAATTACCTACGAGCAGTACTTC
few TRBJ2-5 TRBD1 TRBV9 CASSVTGQSQETQYF TGTGCCAGCAGCGTAACGGGACAGAGTCAAGAGACCCAGTACTTC
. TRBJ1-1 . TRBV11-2 CASSLISGDTEAFF TGTGCCAGCAGCTTAATCTCGGGGGACACTGAAGCTTTCTTT
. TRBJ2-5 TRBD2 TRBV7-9 CASSQVGGTLWTQYF TGTGCCAGCAGCCAAGTGGGGGGGACCCTGTGGACCCAGTACTTC
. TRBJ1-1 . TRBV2 CASSEASIRPLRGNTEAFF TGTGCCAGCAGTGAAGCTTCAATTCGACCCCTACGGGGGAACACTGAAGCTTTCTTT
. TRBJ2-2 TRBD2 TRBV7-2 CASSFGLAGTGELFF TGTGCCAGCAGCTTCGGACTAGCGGGCACCGGGGAGCTGTTTTTT
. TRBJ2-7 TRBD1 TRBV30 CAWSGIRDRGLNSYEQYF TGTGCCTGGAGTGGCATCCGGGACAGGGGCCTAAACTCCTACGAGCAGTACTTC
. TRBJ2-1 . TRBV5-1 CASSLGLVGTDEQFF TGCGCCAGCAGCTTGGGGCTAGTCGGAACCGATGAGCAGTTCTTC
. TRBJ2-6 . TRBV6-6 CASSYSINSGANVLTF TGTGCCAGCAGTTACTCAATCAACTCTGGGGCCAACGTCCTGACTTTC
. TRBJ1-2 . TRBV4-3 CASSQALSGTRGYTF TGCGCCAGCAGCCAAGCCTTGTCAGGAACTCGTGGCTACACCTTC
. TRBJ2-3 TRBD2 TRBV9 CASSVVSGTSATDTQYF TGTGCCAGCAGCGTAGTATCGGGGACTAGCGCCACAGATACGCAGTATTTT
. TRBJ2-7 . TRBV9 CASSVEGFGYEQYF TGTGCCAGCAGCGTAGAGGGGTTTGGCTACGAGCAGTACTTC
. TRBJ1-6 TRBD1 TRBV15 CATRRTGASSPLHF TGTGCCACTAGACGGACAGGGGCTAGTTCACCCCTCCACTTT
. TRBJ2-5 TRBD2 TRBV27 CASSLSMSTSGGEETQYF TGTGCCAGCAGTTTATCGATGAGTACTAGCGGGGGGGAAGAGACCCAGTACTTC
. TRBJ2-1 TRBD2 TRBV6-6 CASSSPRGTNYNEQFF TGTGCCAGCAGTTCCCCCCGAGGGACTAATTACAATGAGCAGTTCTTC